This T cell receptor (beta chain) is drawn from a study of regulatory T cells in long-lasting Graves disease. Study-level findings and limits: Thyroid tissue was not sampled; only peripheral blood was. Whereas 966 public clonotypes were shared by new patients, persistent patients shared more, at around 2,700. Small numbers of samples may have cut accuracy. Persistent disease preferred TRBV28, TRBJ1-2 and TRBJ2-5; new disease, TRBV20-1 and TRBJ2-1.

Sequencing libraries for TCR beta were prepared with iRepertoire HTBI primers and Arm-PCR of CDR3 regions. MiXCR, applied by TCRdb to the multiplex PCR reads, yields one record per CDR3 protein. The table records about 660,000 distinct CDR3 sequences, roughly 30% of them present only once. As concerns this clonotype: Its antigen is as yet unknown.

In germline, CDR1 is MNHEY, CDR2 SVGEGT. Trimming took 2 bases from V and 11 from J, leaving 15 bases between them. The CDR3 consists of 13 residues. Sample time point: persistent/refractory GD, antithyroid drugs over 5 years with positive TRAb. The authors made the TCR library using RNA they extracted from PBMCs. The origin of this receptor is a female donor with Graves disease. The chain is built from TRBV6-2 or TRBV6-3 and TRBJ1-1, with D unresolved. Here the sequenced sample was peripheral blood mononuclear cells (PBMCs), taken when the disease was refractory, from a patient treated with antithyroid drugs. CDR3 DNA: TGTGCCAGCAGTTACCTAACGCCGCCCGGGGCTTTCTTT. Its protein product is CASSYLTPPGAFF.